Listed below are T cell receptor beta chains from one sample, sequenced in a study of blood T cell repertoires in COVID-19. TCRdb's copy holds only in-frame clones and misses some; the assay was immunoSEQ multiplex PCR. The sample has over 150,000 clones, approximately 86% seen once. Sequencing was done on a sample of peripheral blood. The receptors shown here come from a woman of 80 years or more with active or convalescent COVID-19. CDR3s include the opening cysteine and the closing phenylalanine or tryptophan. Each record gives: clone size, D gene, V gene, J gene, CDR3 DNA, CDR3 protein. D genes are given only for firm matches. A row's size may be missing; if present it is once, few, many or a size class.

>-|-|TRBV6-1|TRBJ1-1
TGTGCCAGCAGTTCCCAGGGAATTGAAGCTTTCTTT
CASSSQGIEAFF
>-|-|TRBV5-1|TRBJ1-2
TGCGCCAGCAGCTTTCCGGGACGGGGGAGCTACACCTTC
CASSFPGRGSYTF
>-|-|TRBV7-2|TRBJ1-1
TGTGCCAGCAGCTTAGAACAGGGACGGAACACTGAAGCTTTCTTT
CASSLEQGRNTEAFF
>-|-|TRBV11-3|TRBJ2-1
TGTGCCAGCAGCTTAGAAGGCGGCCCTTACAATGAGCAGTTCTTC
CASSLEGGPYNEQFF
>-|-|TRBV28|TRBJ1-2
TGTGCCAGTAACACAGGGAACTATGGCTACACCTTC
CASNTGNYGYTF
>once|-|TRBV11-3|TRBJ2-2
TGTGCCAGCAGCTTGGGGCGGCAGTTCAACCCTTCGAACACCGGGGAGCTGTTTTTT
CASSLGRQFNPSNTGELFF
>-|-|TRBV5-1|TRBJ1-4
TGCGCCAGCAGCTTAGGGGCTACAACTAATGAAAAACTGTTTTTT
CASSLGATTNEKLFF
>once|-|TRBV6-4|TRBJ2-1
TGTGCCAGCAGTGGTGGACAGTCCTACAATGAGCAGTTCTTC
CASSGGQSYNEQFF
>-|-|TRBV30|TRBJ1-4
TGTGCCTGGAGTGTAATTGATAAGACATATGACGAAAAACTGTTTTTT
CAWSVIDKTYDEKLFF
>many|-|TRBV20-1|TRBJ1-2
TGCAGTGCTAGTGCGGATGGGGGGACTGTCTATGGCTACACCTTC
CSASADGGTVYGYTF
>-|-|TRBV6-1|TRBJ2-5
TGTGCCAGCAGTGAATCAGGGTTGGAGACCCAGTACTTC
CASSESGLETQYF
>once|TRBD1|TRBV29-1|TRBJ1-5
TGCAGCGTCGGGACAGCTAATCAGCCCCAGCATTTT
CSVGTANQPQHF
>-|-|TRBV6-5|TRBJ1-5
TGTGCCAGCAGTCCAGACAGCCTCAATCAGCCCCAGCATTTT
CASSPDSLNQPQHF
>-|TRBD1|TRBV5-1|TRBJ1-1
TGCGCCAGCAGCGACGTGACAGGGATCACTGAAGCTTTCTTT
CASSDVTGITEAFF
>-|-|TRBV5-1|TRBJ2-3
TGCGCCAGCAGGGAGGGCGGAAGCACAGATACGCAGTATTTT
CASREGGSTDTQYF
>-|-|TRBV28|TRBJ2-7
TGTGCCAGCAGTTTCCCAAGGGGGGGACACTACGAGCAGTACTTC
CASSFPRGGHYEQYF
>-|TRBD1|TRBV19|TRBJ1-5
TGTGCCAGTAGTATACGGCGACAGGGGGGCAATCAGCCCCAGCATTTT
CASSIRRQGGNQPQHF
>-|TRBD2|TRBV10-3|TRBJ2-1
TGTGCCATCAGTGAGACTAGCGGGGCCTACAATGAGCAGTTCTTC
CAISETSGAYNEQFF
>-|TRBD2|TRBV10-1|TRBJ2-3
TGCGCCAGCAGTCAGACTAGCGGGAGGGTCACAGATACGCAGTATTTT
CASSQTSGRVTDTQYF
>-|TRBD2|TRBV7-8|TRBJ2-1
TGTGCCAGCAGCTTATTTGGAGCGGGAGTGAACAATGAGCAGTTCTTC
CASSLFGAGVNNEQFF
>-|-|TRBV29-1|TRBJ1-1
TGCAGCGCCGACAGATCGGACACTGAAGCTTTCTTT
CSADRSDTEAFF
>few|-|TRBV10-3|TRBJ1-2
TGTGCCATCAGTGAGGGACTCGACACTAACTATGGCTACACCTTC
CAISEGLDTNYGYTF
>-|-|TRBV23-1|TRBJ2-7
TGCGCCAGCAGTCAATCCTGTAGGCCTTGGCGGGAGCAGTACTTC
CASSQSCRPWREQYF
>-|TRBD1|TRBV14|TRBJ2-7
TGTGCCAGCAGCCAAGTTGGACAGGGGGTTTACGAGCAGTACTTC
CASSQVGQGVYEQYF
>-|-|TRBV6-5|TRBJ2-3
TGTGCCAGCAGCTGGGGGAGGGGGGTTGCAGATACGCAGTATTTT
CASSWGRGVADTQYF